Listed here is a single TCR beta chain. This sample also contains other DNA sequences that code for the same CDR3. In the original analysis: Amplified reference gene primers provided the basis for estimating nucleated cell counts. The table came from immunoSEQ multiplex PCR; TCRdb's copy has only in-frame clones and leaves some out. V, J and clone size are taken as reported in that table, and D and trimming were inferred from the DNA itself. The sample shows a few hundred thousand clones, roughly 87% of them seen only once. This entry comes from a study of blood T cell repertoires in COVID-19. Study-wide background: The cDNA or gDNA used as material had been derived from T cells, B-cell-depleted T cells, or PBMCs.

Trimming shortened V by 4 bases and J by 1 base, and 11 bases separated the two germline ends. CDR1 and CDR2 (germline): SGHRS, YFSETQ. The length of the CDR3 is 14 residues. The chain recombines TRBV5-1 with TRBJ1-1; D is possibly TRBD1 (5 bases). Source material: peripheral blood. The source is a man aged 45-60 years with active or convalescent COVID-19. The CDR3 sequence is CASSLDRQNTEAFF. As DNA, the CDR3 is TGCGCCAGCAGCCTCGACAGACAGAACACTGAAGCTTTCTTT.